The source of this TCR beta chain is a study of post-analysis software for immune sequencing data. Study at large: Some patients lacked subtype; others had relapsing-remitting, secondary progressive or progressive-relapsing disease.

The authors incorporated unique molecular identifiers into the TCR beta cDNA libraries. A single record per CDR3 protein comes from TCRdb applying MiXCR to the PCR reads. The table includes hundreds of thousands of distinct CDR3 sequences, approximately 37% detected once. This clonotype was detected only a few times. Antigen: not known. The study's findings and limits: By F measure, samples from a shared preparation batch strongly co-clustered. Among multiple sclerosis patients, normalized Chao1 diversity was significantly below that of controls.

The sequence derives from a girl aged 2 to 10 with multiple sclerosis. The sequencing sample was made of blood.

In DNA form, the CDR3 reads TGCGCCAGCAGCCAGTTTCCCCGCTTGCGTAGCGGGGGGTTATTCTACGAGCAGTACTTC. It codes for CASSQFPRLRSGGLFYEQYF. V gene TRBV4-1 combines with J gene TRBJ2-7; 10 nucleotides agree with TRBD2. With V trimmed by 3 bases and J by 3 bases, 20 bases remained unmatched. In germline, CDR1 is MGHRA, CDR2 YSYEKL. This CDR3 contains 20 residues.